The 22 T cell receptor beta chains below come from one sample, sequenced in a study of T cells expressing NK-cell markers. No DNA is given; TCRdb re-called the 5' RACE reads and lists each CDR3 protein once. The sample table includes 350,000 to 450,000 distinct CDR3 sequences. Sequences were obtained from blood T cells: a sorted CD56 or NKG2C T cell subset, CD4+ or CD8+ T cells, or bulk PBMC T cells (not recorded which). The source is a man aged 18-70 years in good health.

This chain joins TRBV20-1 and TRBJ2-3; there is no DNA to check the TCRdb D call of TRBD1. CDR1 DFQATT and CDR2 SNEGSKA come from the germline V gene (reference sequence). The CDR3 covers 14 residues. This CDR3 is CSATPTGGGPTQYF.

The CDR3 is CASSPKASGGASGELFF. V is TRBV5-1 and J is TRBJ2-2; TCRdb proposes TRBD2, but this gene call is untestable without DNA. In germline, CDR1 is SGHRS, CDR2 YFSETQ. The CDR3 is made up of 17 amino acids.

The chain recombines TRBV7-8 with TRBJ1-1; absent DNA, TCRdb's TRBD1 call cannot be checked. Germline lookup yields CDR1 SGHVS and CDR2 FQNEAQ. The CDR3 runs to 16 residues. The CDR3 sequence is CASSLMIAGARTEAFF.

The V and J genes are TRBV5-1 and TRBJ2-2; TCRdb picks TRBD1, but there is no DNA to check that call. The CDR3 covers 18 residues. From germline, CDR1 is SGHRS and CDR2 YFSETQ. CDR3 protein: CASSLAGQGSSKTGELFF.

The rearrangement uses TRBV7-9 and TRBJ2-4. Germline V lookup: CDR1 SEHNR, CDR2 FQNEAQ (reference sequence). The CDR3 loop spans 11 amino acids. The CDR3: CASQVGNIQYF.

CDR3 sequence: CASKGQGAGADTQYF. The chain links TRBV27 to TRBJ2-3; TCRdb indicates TRBD1, and absent DNA this call remains unverified. Germline V CDR1 and CDR2: MNHEY, SMNVEV (reference sequence). This CDR3 has 15 residues.

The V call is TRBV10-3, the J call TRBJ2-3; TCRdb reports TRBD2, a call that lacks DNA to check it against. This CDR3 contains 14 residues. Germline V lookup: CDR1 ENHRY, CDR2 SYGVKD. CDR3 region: CAISRLATTDTQYF.

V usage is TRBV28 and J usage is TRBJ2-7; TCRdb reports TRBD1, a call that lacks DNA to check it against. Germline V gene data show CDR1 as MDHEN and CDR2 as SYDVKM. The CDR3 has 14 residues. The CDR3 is CASSRQGIPYEQYF. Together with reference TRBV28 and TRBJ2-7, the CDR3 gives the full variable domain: DVKVTQSSRYLVKRTGEKVFLECVQDMDHENMFWYRQDPGLGLRLIYFSYDVKMKEKGDIPEGYSVSREKKERFSLILESASTNQTSMYLCASSRQGIPYEQYFGPGTRLTVT.

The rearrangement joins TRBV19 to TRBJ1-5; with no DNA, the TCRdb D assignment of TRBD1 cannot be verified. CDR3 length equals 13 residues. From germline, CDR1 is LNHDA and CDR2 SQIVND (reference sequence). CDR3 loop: CASQRGRDQPQHF. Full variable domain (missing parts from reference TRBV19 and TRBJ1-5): DGGITQSPKYLFRKEGQNVTLSCEQNLNHDAMYWYRQDPGQGLRLIYYSQIVNDFQKGDIAEGYSVSREKKESFPLTVTSAQKNPTAFYLCASQRGRDQPQHFGDGTRLSIL.

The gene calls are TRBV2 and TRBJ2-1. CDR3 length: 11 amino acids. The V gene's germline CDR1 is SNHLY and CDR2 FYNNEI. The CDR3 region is CASRGQNEQFF.

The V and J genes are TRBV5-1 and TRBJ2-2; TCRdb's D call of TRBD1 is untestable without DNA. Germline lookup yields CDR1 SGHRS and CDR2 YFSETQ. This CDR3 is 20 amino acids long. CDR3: CASSSGPRGRGAGGTGELFF.

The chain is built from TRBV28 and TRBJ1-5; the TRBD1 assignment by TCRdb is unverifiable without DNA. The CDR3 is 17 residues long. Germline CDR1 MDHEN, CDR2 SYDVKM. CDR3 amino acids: CASSLLGTGVASQPQHF.

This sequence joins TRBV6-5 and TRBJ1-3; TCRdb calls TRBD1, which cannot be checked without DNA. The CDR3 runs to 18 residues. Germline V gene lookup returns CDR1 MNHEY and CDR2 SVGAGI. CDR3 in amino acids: CASSYSRQGVTSGNTIYF.

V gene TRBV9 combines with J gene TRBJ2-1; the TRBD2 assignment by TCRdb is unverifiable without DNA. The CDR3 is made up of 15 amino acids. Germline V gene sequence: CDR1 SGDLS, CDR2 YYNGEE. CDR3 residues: CASSVGSGGYNEQFF.

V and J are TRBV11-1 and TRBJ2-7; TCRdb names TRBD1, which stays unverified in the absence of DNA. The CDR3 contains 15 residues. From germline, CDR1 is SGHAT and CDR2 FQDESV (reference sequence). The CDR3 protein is CASSSRQGLLYEQYF.

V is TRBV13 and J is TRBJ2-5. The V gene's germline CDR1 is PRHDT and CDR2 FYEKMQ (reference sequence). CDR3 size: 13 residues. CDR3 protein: CASSFRGEETQYF.

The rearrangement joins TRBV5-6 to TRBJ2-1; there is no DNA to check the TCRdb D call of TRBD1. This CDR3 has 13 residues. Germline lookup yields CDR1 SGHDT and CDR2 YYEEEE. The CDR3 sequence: CASSGGGRNEQFF.

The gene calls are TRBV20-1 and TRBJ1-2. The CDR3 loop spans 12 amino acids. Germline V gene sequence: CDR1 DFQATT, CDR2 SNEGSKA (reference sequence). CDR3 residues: CSAPNSPYGYTF.

This CDR3 is CSAREYPDRPIYNSPLHF. J is TRBJ1-6 and V is TRBV20-1; TCRdb reports TRBD1, a call that lacks DNA to check it against. Germline CDR1 and CDR2: DFQATT and SNEGSKA (reference sequence). The CDR3 loop spans 18 amino acids.

The CDR3 loop is CAISESGDTQYF. This rearrangement joins TRBV10-3 to TRBJ2-3. CDR3 size: 12 residues. Germline V gene sequence: CDR1 ENHRY, CDR2 SYGVKD.

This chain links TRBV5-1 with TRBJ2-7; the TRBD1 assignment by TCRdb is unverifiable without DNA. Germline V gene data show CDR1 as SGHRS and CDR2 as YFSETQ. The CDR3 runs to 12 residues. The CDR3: CASSAGAGEQYF. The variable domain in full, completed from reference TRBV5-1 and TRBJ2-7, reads KAGVTQTPRYLIKTRGQQVTLSCSPISGHRSVSWYQQTPGQGLQFLFEYFSETQRNKGNFPGRFSGRQFSNSRSEMNVSTLELGDSALYLCASSAGAGEQYFGPGTRLTVT.

The chain's CDR3 is CSATSGRRNQPQHF. V usage is TRBV20-1 and J usage is TRBJ1-5. The germline CDR1 and CDR2 sequences are DFQATT and SNEGSKA (reference sequence). This CDR3 contains 14 residues.